The source of this TCR beta chain is a study of vaccination and CD4 T cells after COVID-19. The overall study: A vaccine, either BNT162b2 or mRNA-1273, was given to participants in two doses. Controls used CEFX viral epitopes (positive), HIV-1 Nef peptides (negative), or no peptide. Median time from second vaccine dose to sampling was just over 70 days (14 to 241).

The assay that was used to sequence DNA from cultured CD4+ T cells was the Oncomine TCR Beta short-read assay. From the PCR reads, TCRdb called clonotypes with MiXCR, one entry per CDR3 protein. The data show about 17,000 distinct CDR3 sequences, around two fifths seen once. Trimming pared 6 bases from V and 0 bases from J, leaving 15 bases between. The CDR3 runs to 16 residues. Sample treatment: approximately nine-day PBMC culture with coronavirus spike peptide pools or control peptides (ViraFEST assay). ViraFEST used peptide pools to expand antigen-specific T cells and subsequently sequenced their TCRs. Regarding this clonotype: No antigen is known for it.

V usage is TRBV12-3 or TRBV12-4 and J usage is TRBJ1-5; unclear D gene. This sequence was found in a human donor who had recovered from COVID-19. The material was CD4+ T cells from blood, cultured in vitro, obtained before SARS-CoV-2 vaccination. CDR3 amino acids: CASSPAPGDSNQPQHF. The CDR3 region has the DNA TGTGCCAGCAGCCCAGCGCCCGGTGATAGCAATCAGCCCCAGCATTTT.